The 17 T cell receptor beta chains presented below share a single source sample, sequenced in a study of human T cells and chemical hapten exposure. Time point indicated: pre-sensitization, week 0. Regarding treatment: therapeutic diphenylcyclopropenone sensitization with weekly scalp DPC. Researchers extracted total RNA from unfractionated whole blood. A single record per CDR3 protein comes from TCRdb applying MiXCR to the RACE reads. The repertoire holds 34,000 or so distinct CDR3 sequences, 10% to 13% seen once, with 25% to 30% in the top ten. The sample was whole blood, taken in connection with sensitization to the hapten diphenylcyclopropenone (DPC). The source is a man aged 50 to 60 with alopecia areata. Some clones in this sample may be carry-over from other donors' samples.

This clonotype is medium-sized. One end of the junction does not line up with germline, which may come from a read error. The CDR3 reads CASTEGDTPRDGYTF. The DNA of the CDR3 is TGTGCCAGCACTGAAGGGGACACCCCGCGAGATGGCTACACCTTC. V gene TRBV2 combines with J gene TRBJ1-2, with a possible D match to TRBD1 (6 bases). The CDR3 extends over 15 amino acids. Germline loops: CDR1 SNHLY, CDR2 FYNNEI.

The sample holds many counts of this clonotype. The chain couples TRBV7-7 to TRBJ2-1, with D possibly matching TRBD2 (6 bases). Looked up from germline, CDR1 is SSHAT and CDR2 is FNYEAQ (reference sequence). Trimming removed 3 bases at V and 5 bases at J, with 11 bases between. The CDR3 has 14 amino acids. This CDR3 is CASSLGTSNNEQFF. CDR3 nucleotide sequence: TGTGCCAGCAGCTTGGGGACTTCCAACAATGAGCAGTTCTTC.

Many counts were recorded for this clonotype. The chain links TRBV9 to TRBJ1-1, with D perhaps matching TRBD1 (5 bases). Per the germline V gene, CDR1 is SGDLS and CDR2 is YYNGEE. V was shortened by 3 bases and J by 3 bases, with 18 bases between the two germline ends. CDR3 length equals 16 residues. The CDR3 loop reads CASSAGRLQDHTEAFF. CDR3 bases: TGTGCCAGCAGCGCCGGACGGTTACAGGACCACACTGAAGCTTTCTTT.

In its sample, this clonotype was seen many times. The chain recombines TRBV5-6 with TRBJ1-1, with 8 nucleotides matching TRBD1. J was trimmed by 7 bases and V by 4 bases; bases with no gene match: 6. The germline V gene has CDR1 SGHDT and CDR2 YYEEEE. The CDR3 spans 13 residues. CDR3 in DNA: TGTGCCAGCAGCCGGCAGGGGGCCGGTGAAGCTTTCTTT. This codes for CASSRQGAGEAFF. Full variable domain (rest looked up from reference TRBV5-6 and TRBJ1-1): DAGVTQSPTHLIKTRGQQVTLRCSPKSGHDTVSWYQQALGQGPQFIFQYYEEEERQRGNFPDRFSGHQFPNYSSELNVNALLLGDSALYLCASSRQGAGEAFFGQGTRLTVV.

This chain connects TRBV5-1 to TRBJ2-5; no clear D gene. CDR3 size: 15 residues. Germline values: CDR1 SGHRS, CDR2 YFSETQ. The V gene lost 1 base and the J gene lost 2 bases, with 12 bases spanning the gap. The CDR3 nucleotides are TGCGCCAGCAGCTTGTTGGCTGCACCTCAAGAGACCCAGTACTTC. Translation: CASSLLAAPQETQYF.

V is TRBV6-2 or TRBV6-3 and J is TRBJ2-1, with 9 bases that match TRBD2. CDR1 is MNHEY and CDR2 is SVGEGT in the germline V gene. The J segment lost 7 bases and the V segment lost 6 bases, leaving 4 bases of the junction unmatched. The CDR3 is 13 residues long. The CDR3 region is CASRSGRINEQFF. CDR3 bases: TGTGCCAGCAGGAGCGGGAGGATTAATGAGCAGTTCTTC.

The chain recombines TRBV29-1 with TRBJ2-7; D gene uncertain. The V and J ends lost 7 bases and 3 bases respectively, with 10 bases between them. The CDR3 sequence is 11 residues long. Germline V gene lookup returns CDR1 SQVTM and CDR2 ANQGSEA. The CDR3 nucleotides read TGCAGCGCGACGGTCGGCTACGAGCAGTACTTC. The encoded protein is CSATVGYEQYF.

This clonotype was picked up many times. The chain links TRBV12-3 or TRBV12-4 to TRBJ2-7; D might be TRBD1 or TRBD2, each matching 5 bases. This CDR3 has 15 residues. Trimming removed 5 bases at V and 4 bases at J, with 18 bases between. The CDR3 loop reads CASSRDGRYAYEQYF. CDR3 nucleotides: TGTGCCAGCAGTCGGGACGGCCGTTACGCGTACGAGCAGTACTTC.

This clonotype was counted at least ten times. The V gene is TRBV5-1, the J gene TRBJ2-7; D uncertain. This CDR3 is 13 amino acids long. Trimming took 5 bases from V and 2 from J, leaving 11 bases between them. Germline CDR1 is SGHRS and CDR2 is YFSETQ. The CDR3 coding sequence is TGCGCCAGCAGGTCCGGCCCAGCCTACGAGCAGTACTTC. Amino acid sequence: CASRSGPAYEQYF.

This chain joins TRBV4-1 and TRBJ2-1; 9 bases fit TRBD2. CDR3 length: 15 residues. Trimming at V came to 1 base and at J to 9 bases, leaving 7 bases not matched to a gene. Germline-derived CDR1 and CDR2 are MGHRA and YSYEKL. The CDR3 loop is CASSQGDAGGAEQFF. CDR3 in DNA: TGCGCCAGCAGCCAAGGGGACGCGGGAGGGGCTGAGCAGTTCTTC.

This clonotype came up a few times. The chain combines TRBV4-1 with TRBJ2-2; possibly TRBD1 for D (6 bases). Per the germline V gene, CDR1 is MGHRA and CDR2 is YSYEKL. V dropped 7 bases and J dropped 1 base, with 16 bases sitting between them. This CDR3 has 16 amino acids. In nucleotides, the CDR3 is TGCGCCAGCACCCCCATGAGGGGGAAGAACACCGGGGAGCTGTTTTTT. Translating it yields CASTPMRGKNTGELFF.

This clonotype was counted ten times or more. The genes are TRBV7-7 and TRBJ2-2, with 8 bases aligning to TRBD2. Unmatched junction bases numbered 7, after V lost 2 bases and J lost 2 bases. Germline V gene lookup returns CDR1 SSHAT and CDR2 FNYEAQ (reference sequence). The CDR3 totals 17 residues. The CDR3 coding sequence is TGTGCCAGCAGCTTACGCGGTGCGGGAGGCAACACCGGGGAGCTGTTTTTT. Translating gives CASSLRGAGGNTGELFF.

The chain has TRBV20-1 and TRBJ2-2, with 7 nucleotides matching TRBD1. The CDR3 contains 15 residues. Germline V gene data show CDR1 as DFQATT and CDR2 as SNEGSKA (reference sequence). Trimming took 5 bases from V and 6 from J; bases not matched to a gene: 12. DNA for the CDR3: TGCAGTGCTCGACGACAGGGAAGTCGCGCCGGGGAGCTGTTTTTT. Encoded protein: CSARRQGSRAGELFF.

The sample holds many counts of this clonotype. This chain joins TRBV30 and TRBJ1-1, with 8 bases that match TRBD1. Unmatched junction bases numbered 2, after V lost 5 bases and J lost 12 bases. The CDR3 is 9 residues long. The germline V gene encodes CDR1 GTSNPN and CDR2 SVGIG (reference sequence). CDR3 DNA sequence: TGTGCCTGGGGGACAGGCCCTTTCTTT. Translating it yields CAWGTGPFF.

This clonotype was seen a handful of times. CDR3 region: CAISPILANNEQFF. The DNA of the CDR3 is TGTGCCATTTCCCCGATCCTGGCCAACAATGAGCAGTTCTTC. The chain employs TRBV10-3 and TRBJ2-1; D gene uncertain. The CDR3 has 14 amino acids. Trimming removed 9 bases at V and 5 bases at J, with 17 bases between. Germline CDR1 ENHRY, CDR2 SYGVKD.

This clonotype was counted at least ten times. The chain carries TRBV5-8 and TRBJ2-1, with D maybe TRBD2 (5 bases). V lost 4 bases to trimming and J lost 3 bases, with 17 bases between them. CDR3 size: 16 residues. Looked up from germline, CDR1 is SGHTS and CDR2 is YDEGEE. CDR3 sequence (DNA): TGTGCCAGCAGCCCCACAACCAAGCGGAGCTACAATGAGCAGTTCTTC. Protein product: CASSPTTKRSYNEQFF.

In this sample, this clonotype turned up many times. This sequence joins TRBV7-2 and TRBJ2-5, with D possibly TRBD1 on 5 matching bases. CDR1 is SGHTA and CDR2 is FQGNSA in the germline V gene. The CDR3 runs 18 residues. The V end lost 0 bases, the J end lost 2 bases, and 19 bases lay between the germline ends. CDR3 in amino acids: CASSLALGLGTGQETQYF. CDR3 in DNA: TGTGCCAGCAGCTTAGCGCTTGGATTGGGTACAGGTCAAGAGACCCAGTACTTC. Filled out from reference TRBV7-2 and TRBJ2-5, the complete variable domain reads GAGVSQSPSNKVTEKGKDVELRCDPISGHTALYWYRQSLGQGLEFLIYFQGNSAPDKSGLPSDRFSAERTGGSVSTLTIQRTQQEDSAVYLCASSLALGLGTGQETQYFGPGTRLLVL.